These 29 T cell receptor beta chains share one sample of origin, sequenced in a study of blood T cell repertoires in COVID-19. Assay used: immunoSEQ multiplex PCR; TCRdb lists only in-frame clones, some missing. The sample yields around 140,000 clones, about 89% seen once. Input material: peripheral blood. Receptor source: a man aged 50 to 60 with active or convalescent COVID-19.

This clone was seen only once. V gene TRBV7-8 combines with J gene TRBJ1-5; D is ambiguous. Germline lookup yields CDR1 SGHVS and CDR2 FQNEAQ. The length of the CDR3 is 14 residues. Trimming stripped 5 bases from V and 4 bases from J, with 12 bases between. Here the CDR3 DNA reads TGTGCCAGCAGCGTCCCGGGGAGTAATCAGCCCCAGCATTTT. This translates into CASSVPGSNQPQHF.

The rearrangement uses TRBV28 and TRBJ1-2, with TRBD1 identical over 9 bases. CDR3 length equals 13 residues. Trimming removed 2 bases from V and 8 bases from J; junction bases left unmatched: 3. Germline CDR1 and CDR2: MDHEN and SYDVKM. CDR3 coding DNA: TGTGCCAGCAGTTTAGGGACAGGGAGCGGCTACACCTTC. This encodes CASSLGTGSGYTF.

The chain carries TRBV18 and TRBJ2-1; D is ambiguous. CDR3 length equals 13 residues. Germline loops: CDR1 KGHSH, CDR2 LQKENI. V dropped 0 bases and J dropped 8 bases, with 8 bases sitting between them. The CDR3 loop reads CASSPPSSYEQFF. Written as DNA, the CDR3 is TGTGCCAGCTCACCACCCAGTTCTTATGAGCAGTTCTTC.

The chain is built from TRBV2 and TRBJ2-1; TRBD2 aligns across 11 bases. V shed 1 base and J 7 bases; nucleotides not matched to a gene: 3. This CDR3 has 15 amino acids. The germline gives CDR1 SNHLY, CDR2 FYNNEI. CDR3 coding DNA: TGTGCCAGCAGTGAAGATATAGCGGGGGGGAATGAGCAGTTCTTC. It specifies CASSEDIAGGNEQFF.

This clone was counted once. The CDR3: CASSSASGRVEQFF. The CDR3 nucleotides are TGTGCCAGCAGTTCCGCTAGCGGGAGGGTCGAGCAGTTCTTC. The J gene is TRBJ2-1, the V gene TRBV27, with 12 bases matching TRBD2. Germline V lookup: CDR1 MNHEY, CDR2 SMNVEV (reference sequence). The CDR3 totals 14 residues. With 4 bases clipped from V and 10 bases from J, the junction kept 5 bases outside the gene matches.

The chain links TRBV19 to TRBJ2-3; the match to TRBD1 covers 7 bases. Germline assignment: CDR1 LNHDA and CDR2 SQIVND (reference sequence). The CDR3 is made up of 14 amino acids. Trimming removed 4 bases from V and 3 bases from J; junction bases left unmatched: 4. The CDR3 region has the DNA TGTGCCAGTAGTAGCCAGGGGGTAACAGATACGCAGTATTTT. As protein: CASSSQGVTDTQYF.

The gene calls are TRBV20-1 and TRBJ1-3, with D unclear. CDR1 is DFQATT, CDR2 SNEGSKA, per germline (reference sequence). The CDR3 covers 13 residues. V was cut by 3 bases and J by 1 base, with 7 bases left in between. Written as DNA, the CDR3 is TGCAGTGCTAGTGTCGGTTCTGGAAACACCATATATTTT. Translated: CSASVGSGNTIYF.

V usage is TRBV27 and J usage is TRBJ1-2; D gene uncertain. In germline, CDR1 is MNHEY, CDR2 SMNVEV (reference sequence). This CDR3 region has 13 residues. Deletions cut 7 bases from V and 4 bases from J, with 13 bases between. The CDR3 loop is CASTGAGGYGYTF. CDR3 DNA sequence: TGTGCCAGCACAGGCGCCGGAGGCTATGGCTACACCTTC.

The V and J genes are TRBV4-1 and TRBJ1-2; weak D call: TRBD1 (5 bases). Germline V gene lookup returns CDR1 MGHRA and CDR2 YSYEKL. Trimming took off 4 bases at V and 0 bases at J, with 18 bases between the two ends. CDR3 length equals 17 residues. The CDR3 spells CASSPLGGKGPNYGYTF. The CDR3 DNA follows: TGCGCCAGCAGCCCGCTAGGAGGGAAGGGACCTAACTATGGCTACACCTTC.

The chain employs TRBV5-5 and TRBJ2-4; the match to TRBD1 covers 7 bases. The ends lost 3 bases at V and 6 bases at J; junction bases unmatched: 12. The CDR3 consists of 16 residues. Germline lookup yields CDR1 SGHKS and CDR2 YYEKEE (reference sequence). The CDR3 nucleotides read TGTGCCAGCAGCTCATCCGGGACCCCAGGGGGAAACATTCAGTACTTC. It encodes CASSSSGTPGGNIQYF.

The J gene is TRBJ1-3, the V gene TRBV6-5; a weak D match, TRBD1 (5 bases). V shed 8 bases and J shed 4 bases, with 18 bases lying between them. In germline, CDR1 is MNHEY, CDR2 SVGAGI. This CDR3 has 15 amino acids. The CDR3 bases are TGTGCCAGCCCTTTGCCGGGGGTTCACGGAAACACCATATATTTT. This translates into CASPLPGVHGNTIYF.

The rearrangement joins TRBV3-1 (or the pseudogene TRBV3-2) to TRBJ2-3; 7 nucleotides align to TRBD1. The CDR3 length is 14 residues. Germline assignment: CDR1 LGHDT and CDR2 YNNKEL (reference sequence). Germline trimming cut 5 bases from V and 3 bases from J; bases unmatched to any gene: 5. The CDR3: CASSKNRGTDTQYF. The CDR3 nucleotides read TGTGCCAGCAGCAAAAACAGGGGAACAGATACGCAGTATTTT.

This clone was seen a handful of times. The CDR3, as DNA: TGTGCCACCCGACCGGGACAGGGATACACCGGGGAGCTGTTTTTT. Its protein product is CATRPGQGYTGELFF. V is TRBV24-1 and J is TRBJ2-2, with TRBD1 identical over 9 bases. V was pared by 9 bases and J by 3 bases, with 7 bases of the junction left unmatched. The CDR3 covers 15 residues. Per the germline V gene, CDR1 is KGHDR and CDR2 is SFDVKD.

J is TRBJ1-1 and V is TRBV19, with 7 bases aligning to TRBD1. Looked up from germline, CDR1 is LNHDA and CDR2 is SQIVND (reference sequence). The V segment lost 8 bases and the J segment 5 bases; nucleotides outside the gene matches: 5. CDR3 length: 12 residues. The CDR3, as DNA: TGTGCCAGTTCAAGGGGGCGAACTGAAGCTTTCTTT. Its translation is CASSRGRTEAFF. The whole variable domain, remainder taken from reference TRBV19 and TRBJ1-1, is DGGITQSPKYLFRKEGQNVTLSCEQNLNHDAMYWYRQDPGQGLRLIYYSQIVNDFQKGDIAEGYSVSREKKESFPLTVTSAQKNPTAFYLCASSRGRTEAFFGQGTRLTVV.

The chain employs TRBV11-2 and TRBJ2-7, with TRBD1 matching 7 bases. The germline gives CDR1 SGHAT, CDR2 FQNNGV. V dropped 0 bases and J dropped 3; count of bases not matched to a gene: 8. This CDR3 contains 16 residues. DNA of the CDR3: TGTGCCAGCAGCTTAGATGGTGCAGGGGGAAACTACGAGCAGTACTTC. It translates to CASSLDGAGGNYEQYF. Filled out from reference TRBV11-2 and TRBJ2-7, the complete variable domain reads EAGVAQSPRYKIIEKRQSVAFWCNPISGHATLYWYQQILGQGPKLLIQFQNNGVVDDSQLPKDRFSAERLKGVDSTLKIQPAKLEDSAVYLCASSLDGAGGNYEQYFGPGTRLTVT.

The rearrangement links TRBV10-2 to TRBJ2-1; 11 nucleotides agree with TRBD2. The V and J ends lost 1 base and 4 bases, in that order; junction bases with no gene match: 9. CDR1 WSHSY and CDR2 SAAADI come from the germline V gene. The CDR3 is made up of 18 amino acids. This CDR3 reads CASSEYPSGLAAYNEQFF. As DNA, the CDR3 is TGCGCCAGCAGTGAGTACCCCTCGGGACTAGCGGCTTACAATGAGCAGTTCTTC.

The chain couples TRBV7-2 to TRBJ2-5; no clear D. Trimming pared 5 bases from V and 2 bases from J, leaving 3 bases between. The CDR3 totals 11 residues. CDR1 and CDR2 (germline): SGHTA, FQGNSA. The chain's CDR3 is CASSIQETQYF. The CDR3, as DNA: TGTGCCAGCAGCATACAAGAGACCCAGTACTTC. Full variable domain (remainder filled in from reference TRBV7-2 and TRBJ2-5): GAGVSQSPSNKVTEKGKDVELRCDPISGHTALYWYRQSLGQGLEFLIYFQGNSAPDKSGLPSDRFSAERTGGSVSTLTIQRTQQEDSAVYLCASSIQETQYFGPGTRLLVL.

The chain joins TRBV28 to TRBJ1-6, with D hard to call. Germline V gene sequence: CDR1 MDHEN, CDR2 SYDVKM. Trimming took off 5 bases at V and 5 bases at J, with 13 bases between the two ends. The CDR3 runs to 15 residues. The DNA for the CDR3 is TGTGCCAGCAGTATCCCTGAAACTCATAATTCACCCCTCCACTTT. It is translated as CASSIPETHNSPLHF.

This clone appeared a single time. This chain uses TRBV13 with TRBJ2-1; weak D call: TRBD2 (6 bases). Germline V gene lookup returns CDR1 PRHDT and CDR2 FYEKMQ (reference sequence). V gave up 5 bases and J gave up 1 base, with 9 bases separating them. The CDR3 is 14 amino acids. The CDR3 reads CASSRRGSYNEQFF. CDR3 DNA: TGTGCCAGCAGCCGGCGGGGTTCCTACAATGAGCAGTTCTTC.

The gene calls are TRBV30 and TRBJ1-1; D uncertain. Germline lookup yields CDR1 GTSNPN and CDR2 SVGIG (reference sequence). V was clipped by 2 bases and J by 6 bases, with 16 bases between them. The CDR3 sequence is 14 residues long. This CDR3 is CAWSPVGDMAEAFF. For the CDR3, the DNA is TGTGCCTGGAGTCCCGTCGGGGATATGGCTGAAGCTTTCTTT.

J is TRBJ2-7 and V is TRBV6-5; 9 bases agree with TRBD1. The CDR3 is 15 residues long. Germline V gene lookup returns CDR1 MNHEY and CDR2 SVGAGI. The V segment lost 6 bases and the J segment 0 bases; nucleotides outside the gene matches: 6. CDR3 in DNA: TGTGCCAGCAGCAGGGGACAGGGAAGCTCCTACGAGCAGTACTTC. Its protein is CASSRGQGSSYEQYF.

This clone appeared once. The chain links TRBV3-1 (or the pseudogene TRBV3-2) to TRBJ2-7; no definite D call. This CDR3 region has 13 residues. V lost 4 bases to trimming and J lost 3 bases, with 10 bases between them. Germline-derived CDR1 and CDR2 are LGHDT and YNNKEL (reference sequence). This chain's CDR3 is CASSLNRRYEQYF. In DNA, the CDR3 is TGTGCCAGCAGCCTTAATCGTCGCTACGAGCAGTACTTC.

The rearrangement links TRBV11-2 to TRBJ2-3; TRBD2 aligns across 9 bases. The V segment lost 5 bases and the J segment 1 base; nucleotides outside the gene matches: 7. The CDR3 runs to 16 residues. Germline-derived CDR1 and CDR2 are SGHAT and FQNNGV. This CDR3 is CASSLRGGGRTDTQYF. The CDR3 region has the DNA TGTGCCAGCAGCCTACGCGGGGGGGGACGCACAGATACGCAGTATTTT.

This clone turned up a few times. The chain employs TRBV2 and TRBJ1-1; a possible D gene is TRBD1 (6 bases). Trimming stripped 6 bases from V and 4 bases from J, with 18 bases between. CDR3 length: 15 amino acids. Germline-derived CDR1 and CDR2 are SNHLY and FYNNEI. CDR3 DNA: TGTGCCAGCAGCAGATCTACAGGGTATTTCACTGAAGCTTTCTTT. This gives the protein CASSRSTGYFTEAFF.

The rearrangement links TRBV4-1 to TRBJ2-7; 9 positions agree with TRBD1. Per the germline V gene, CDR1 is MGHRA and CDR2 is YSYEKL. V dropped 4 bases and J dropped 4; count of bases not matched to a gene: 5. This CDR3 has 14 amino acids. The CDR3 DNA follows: TGCGCCAGCAGCCTACAGGGGGCGCAGTACGAGCAGTACTTC. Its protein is CASSLQGAQYEQYF.

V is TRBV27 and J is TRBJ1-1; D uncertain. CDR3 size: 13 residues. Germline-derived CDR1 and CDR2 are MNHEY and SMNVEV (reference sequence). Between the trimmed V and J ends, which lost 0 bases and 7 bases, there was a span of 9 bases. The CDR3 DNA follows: TGTGCCAGCAGTTTATCTGCTAGTTTTGAAGCTTTCTTT. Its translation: CASSLSASFEAFF.

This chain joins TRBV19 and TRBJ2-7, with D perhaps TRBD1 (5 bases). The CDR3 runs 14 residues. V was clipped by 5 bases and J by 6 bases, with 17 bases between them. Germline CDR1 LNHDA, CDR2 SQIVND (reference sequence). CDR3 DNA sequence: TGTGCCAGTAGTCCTTCCCTCGCAGGGTTCGAGCAGTACTTC. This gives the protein CASSPSLAGFEQYF.

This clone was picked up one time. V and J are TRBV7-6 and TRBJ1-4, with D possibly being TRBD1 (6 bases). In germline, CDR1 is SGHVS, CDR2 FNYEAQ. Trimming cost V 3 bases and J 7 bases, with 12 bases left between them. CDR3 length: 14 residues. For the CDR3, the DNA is TGTGCCAGCAGCTTGGGGGGGCCCGGTGAAAAACTGTTTTTT. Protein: CASSLGGPGEKLFF.

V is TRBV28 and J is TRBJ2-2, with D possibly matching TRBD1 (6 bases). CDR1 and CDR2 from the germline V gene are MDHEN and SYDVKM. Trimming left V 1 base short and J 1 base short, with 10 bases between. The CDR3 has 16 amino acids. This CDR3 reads CASSLFGTRNTGELFF. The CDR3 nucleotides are TGTGCCAGCAGTTTATTCGGGACACGGAACACCGGGGAGCTGTTTTTT.